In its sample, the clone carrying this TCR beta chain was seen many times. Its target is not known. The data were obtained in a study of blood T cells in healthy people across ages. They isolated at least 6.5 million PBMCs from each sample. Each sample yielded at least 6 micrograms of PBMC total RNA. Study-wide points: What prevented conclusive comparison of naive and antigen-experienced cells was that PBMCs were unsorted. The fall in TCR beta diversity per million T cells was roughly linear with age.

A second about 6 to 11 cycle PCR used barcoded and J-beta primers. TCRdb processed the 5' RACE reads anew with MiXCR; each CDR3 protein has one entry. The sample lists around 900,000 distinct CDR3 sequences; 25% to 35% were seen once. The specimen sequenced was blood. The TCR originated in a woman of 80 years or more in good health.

The CDR3 DNA reads TGCAGTGCTGCGAGCGGGGGGGGAAAAGAGACCCAGTACTTC. Its protein product is CSAASGGGKETQYF. The V gene is TRBV20-1, the J gene TRBJ2-5, with 10 bases identical to TRBD2. Germline CDR1 reads DFQATT; CDR2 reads SNEGSKA (reference sequence). This CDR3 has 14 residues. Germline trimming cut 5 bases from V and 3 bases from J; bases unmatched to any gene: 6.